This T cell receptor beta chain is drawn from a study of PD-1 blockade in classical Hodgkin lymphoma. Notes on the study in general: Diminished baseline TCR diversity has been reported in newly diagnosed patients relative to healthy donors.

CDR1 is MNHEY, CDR2 SMNVEV, per germline (reference sequence). The CDR3 totals 14 residues. The junction had 3 bases not matched to a gene; V was cut back by 4 bases and J by 5 bases. Exposure to brentuximab vedotin varied, and each patient had relapsed following autologous stem cell transplantation. TCRdb's copy holds only in-frame clones and misses some; the assay was immunoSEQ multiplex PCR. The table has 11,000 or so clones, around 72% seen once. Turning to this clone: Antigen specificity is unknown.

The receptor was isolated from a human donor with classical Hodgkin lymphoma. The sample was peripheral blood mononuclear cells (PBMCs), taken at baseline. This chain uses TRBV27 with TRBJ2-5; 11 nucleotides align to TRBD2. CDR3 coding DNA: TGTGCCAGCAGTTACCTAGCGGGGGGTGAGACCCAGTACTTC. Its translation: CASSYLAGGETQYF.